The following is a TCR beta chain sequence with its context. Assay: immunoSEQ multiplex PCR; the TCRdb copy retains only in-frame clones and omits some. The sample has about 680,000 clones; around 90% are singletons. The data derive from a study of Ad26.COV2.S vaccination and SARS-CoV-2 variants. Across the whole study: Ad26.COV2.S was injected intramuscularly once or twice, 56 days apart.

This CDR3 comprises 16 residues. The V and J ends lost 4 bases and 5 bases, in that order; junction bases with no gene match: 7. CDR1 is SGHNT, CDR2 YENEEA, per germline. Noted treatment: roughly 19 received Ad26.COV2.S at low or high dose, single or two shots; several received placebo; per-sample allocation not given. Sampling took place 63 days after the first vaccine or placebo injection. This receptor was obtained from a person between 18 and 60 years old who received the Ad26.COV2.S COVID-19 vaccine or a placebo. V usage is TRBV11-3 and J usage is TRBJ2-3; 12 nucleotides align to TRBD2. The source material was peripheral blood, sampled in a trial of Ad26.COV2.S vaccine versus placebo. CDR3 amino acids: CASSSGLAGWGDTQYF. Written as DNA, the CDR3 is TGTGCCAGCAGCTCGGGACTAGCGGGTTGGGGAGATACGCAGTATTTT.